The 28 T cell receptor beta chains in this list originate from one sample, sequenced in a study of T cells in localized non-small cell lung cancer. Sequencing was performed with immunoSEQ multiplex PCR; in TCRdb, only in-frame clones are kept and a portion is missing. The table shows roughly 1,500 clones, with 23% occurring only once. The sample here was normal lung tissue next to the tumor, taken before any cancer treatment. Receptors were obtained from a male donor aged 60 or over with stage II lung adenocarcinoma.

The J gene is TRBJ2-7, the V gene TRBV14, with unresolved D. Germline V gives CDR1 SGHDN, CDR2 FVKESK. The CDR3 contains 13 residues. V was clipped by 8 bases and J by 5 bases, with 16 bases between them. The CDR3: CASAMVPRNEQYF. CDR3 in DNA: TGTGCCAGCGCGATGGTTCCACGGAACGAGCAGTACTTC.

The rearrangement uses TRBV19 and TRBJ1-2; D is ambiguous. Germline CDR1 LNHDA, CDR2 SQIVND (reference sequence). V was shortened by 5 bases and J by 0 bases, with 13 bases between the two germline ends. The CDR3 has 15 amino acids. CDR3 sequence: CASSPEISANYGYTF. In DNA, the CDR3 is TGTGCCAGTAGTCCCGAGATTTCAGCTAACTATGGCTACACCTTC. Using reference TRBV19 and TRBJ1-2 for the parts outside the CDR3, the full variable domain is DGGITQSPKYLFRKEGQNVTLSCEQNLNHDAMYWYRQDPGQGLRLIYYSQIVNDFQKGDIAEGYSVSREKKESFPLTVTSAQKNPTAFYLCASSPEISANYGYTFGSGTRLTVV.

This clone is medium-sized by share. The CDR3 coding sequence is TGCGCCAGCAGCCCCAAAAGGGGACAGGGGGGTGATCAGCCCCAGCATTTT. Protein product: CASSPKRGQGGDQPQHF. J is TRBJ1-5 and V is TRBV4-1; TRBD1 agrees at 11 bases. Germline-derived CDR1 and CDR2 are MGHRA and YSYEKL. CDR3 size: 17 residues. Unmatched junction bases numbered 10, after V lost 4 bases and J lost 5 bases.

The chain employs TRBV11-3 and TRBJ1-5; 7 bases are a match to TRBD1. This CDR3 is built from 15 residues. Germline lookup yields CDR1 SGHNT and CDR2 YENEEA. Trimming took 1 base from V and 3 from J; bases not matched to a gene: 3. CDR3 in amino acids: CASSLGTGLNQPQHF. The CDR3 DNA reads as TGTGCCAGCAGCTTAGGGACAGGTCTCAATCAGCCCCAGCATTTT.

The rearrangement joins TRBV9 to TRBJ1-5; 8 nucleotides match TRBD1. Germline V gene lookup returns CDR1 SGDLS and CDR2 YYNGEE. V was clipped by 5 bases and J by 9 bases; unmatched bases: 13. The CDR3 sequence is 15 residues long. CDR3 in amino acids: CASRTGQGRHGPQHF. CDR3 bases: TGTGCCAGCAGAACAGGACAGGGCCGACACGGGCCCCAGCATTTT.

The rearrangement links TRBV18 to TRBJ1-2; no definite D call. The V end was cut by 6 bases, the J end by 8 bases, with 19 bases between. Per the germline V gene, CDR1 is KGHSH and CDR2 is LQKENI. The CDR3 is 14 residues long. CDR3 region: CASSPDRTDSGYTF. The CDR3 nucleotides read TGTGCCAGCTCTCCAGATCGGACGGATTCGGGCTACACCTTC.

This clone was recorded a few times. The gene calls are TRBV6-8 and TRBJ2-1; D may be TRBD1 or TRBD2 (5 bases each). CDR1 is MNHGY, CDR2 SAAAGT, per germline. This CDR3 comprises 16 residues. V gave up 0 bases and J gave up 6 bases, with 15 bases separating them. In DNA, the CDR3 is TGTGCCAGCAGTTACTCGGCCACACTAGGGGCCAATGAGCAGTTCTTC. As protein: CASSYSATLGANEQFF.

This clone rates as medium-sized (0.01 to 0.1%). J is TRBJ1-1 and V is TRBV7-2; D unresolved. This CDR3 contains 13 residues. CDR1 is SGHTA, CDR2 FQGNSA, per germline. The V and J ends lost 5 bases and 2 bases respectively, with 9 bases between them. The CDR3 DNA follows: TGTGCCAGCAGCGCCGACCTTAACACTGAAGCTTTCTTT. This sequence encodes CASSADLNTEAFF.

Relative to its sample, this clone is medium-sized. The chain joins TRBV11-3 to TRBJ2-5; 9 nucleotides match TRBD1. After removal of 3 bases from V and 3 bases from J, the junction contained 2 bases not matched to a gene. CDR1 SGHNT and CDR2 YENEEA come from the germline V gene. The CDR3 covers 14 residues. CDR3 residues: CASSFGQGKETQYF. CDR3 nucleotide sequence: TGTGCCAGCAGCTTTGGACAGGGGAAAGAGACCCAGTACTTC.

Judged by abundance, this clone is medium-sized. The chain has TRBV2 and TRBJ2-6, with TRBD2 matching over 10 bases. This CDR3 spans 17 amino acids. Germline-derived CDR1 and CDR2 are SNHLY and FYNNEI. With 5 bases clipped from V and 3 bases from J, the junction kept 7 bases outside the gene matches. CDR3 protein: CASSHEREGHGANVLTF. CDR3 sequence (DNA): TGTGCCAGCAGTCACGAGCGGGAGGGCCATGGGGCCAACGTCCTGACTTTC. Filled out from reference TRBV2 and TRBJ2-6, the complete variable domain reads EPEVTQTPSHQVTQMGQEVILRCVPISNHLYFYWYRQILGQKVEFLVSFYNNEISEKSEIFDDQFSVERPDGSNFTLKIRSTKLEDSAMYFCASSHEREGHGANVLTFGAGSRLTVL.

This clone came up once. This CDR3 reads CASGTVNMNTEAFF. CDR3 coding DNA: TGCGCCAGTGGGACAGTAAACATGAACACTGAAGCTTTCTTT. V usage is TRBV5-1 and J usage is TRBJ1-1; 7 bases agree with TRBD1. Trimming took 8 bases from V and 0 from J; bases not matched to a gene: 7. This CDR3 spans 14 amino acids. Germline loops: CDR1 SGHRS, CDR2 YFSETQ.

The J gene is TRBJ1-2, the V gene TRBV19; D gene uncertain. CDR3 length: 15 amino acids. The germline CDR1 and CDR2 sequences are LNHDA and SQIVND (reference sequence). Trimming left V 3 bases short and J 7 bases short, with 18 bases between. The CDR3 sequence: CASSIPDRQWGGYTF. As DNA, the CDR3 is TGTGCCAGTAGTATCCCCGACCGACAATGGGGTGGCTACACCTTC.

V gene TRBV4-1 combines with J gene TRBJ2-5, with a weak D call TRBD2 (6 bases). The CDR3 is 14 residues long. V lost 1 base, J lost 3 bases, and 9 bases lay in between. CDR1 is MGHRA and CDR2 is YSYEKL in the germline V gene. The CDR3 DNA follows: TGCGCCAGCAGCCAAGGTCGCGGGGAAGAGACCCAGTACTTC. Translation gives CASSQGRGEETQYF.

The V call is TRBV30, the J call TRBJ1-1; D is undetermined. This CDR3 has 12 residues. The germline gives CDR1 GTSNPN, CDR2 SVGIG (reference sequence). The V gene lost 3 bases and the J gene lost 1 base, with 6 bases spanning the gap. The CDR3 sequence is CAWRARNTEAFF. CDR3 in DNA: TGTGCCTGGAGGGCCAGGAACACTGAAGCTTTCTTT. Full variable domain (remainder filled in from reference TRBV30 and TRBJ1-1): SQTIHQWPATLVQPVGSPLSLECTVEGTSNPNLYWYRQAAGRGLQLLFYSVGIGQISSEVPQNLSASRPQDRQFILSSKKLLLSDSGFYLCAWRARNTEAFFGQGTRLTVV.

This clone was picked up a small number of times. This sequence joins TRBV19 and TRBJ1-2, with 12 positions matching TRBD1. Germline V gives CDR1 LNHDA, CDR2 SQIVND (reference sequence). Trimming cost V 5 bases and J 4 bases; bases outside gene matches: 2. This CDR3 comprises 14 residues. In nucleotides, the CDR3 is TGTGCCAGTAGTCTGGGACAGGGGGCCTATGGCTACACCTTC. Translating gives CASSLGQGAYGYTF. Complete variable domain (other parts from reference TRBV19 and TRBJ1-2): DGGITQSPKYLFRKEGQNVTLSCEQNLNHDAMYWYRQDPGQGLRLIYYSQIVNDFQKGDIAEGYSVSREKKESFPLTVTSAQKNPTAFYLCASSLGQGAYGYTFGSGTRLTVV.

The chain couples TRBV18 to TRBJ2-5; D might be TRBD2 (7 bases). CDR1 and CDR2 (germline): KGHSH, LQKENI. This CDR3 has 14 amino acids. V lost 2 bases and J 5 bases, leaving 12 bases between the germline ends. The CDR3 DNA is TGTGCCAGCTCACCAAAAGGCGGGGGCGAGACCCAGTACTTC. It specifies CASSPKGGGETQYF.

Within the sample, this clone is medium-sized. The chain employs TRBV6-8 and TRBJ2-1; 9 bases agree with TRBD1. The CDR3 is made up of 16 amino acids. V lost 2 bases to trimming and J lost 6 bases; unmatched junction nucleotides: 8. Germline loops: CDR1 MNHGY, CDR2 SAAAGT. The CDR3 DNA sequence: TGTGCCAGCAGTTACCCCTTGGGACAGGGTTTCAATGAGCAGTTCTTC. Translating gives CASSYPLGQGFNEQFF.

In this sample, this clone turned up once. The chain links TRBV5-1 to TRBJ1-1, with D possibly matching TRBD1 (6 bases). V was pared by 4 bases and J by 1 base, with 11 bases between. CDR3 length equals 14 residues. Germline V gene data show CDR1 as SGHRS and CDR2 as YFSETQ. The CDR3 coding sequence is TGCGCCAGCAGCCCGCTACAGGGGAACACTGAAGCTTTCTTT. The encoded protein is CASSPLQGNTEAFF.

A few counts support this clone. V is TRBV6-8 and J is TRBJ2-5; D is ambiguous. V was trimmed by 4 bases and J by 7 bases, leaving 25 bases between them. CDR3 length: 17 residues. Germline CDR1 is MNHGY and CDR2 is SAAAGT. The CDR3 protein is CASSSPSSSSTPGTQYF. In DNA form, the CDR3 reads TGTGCCAGCAGTTCACCCTCCAGTAGTTCTACGCCTGGGACCCAGTACTTC.

The chain employs TRBV4-1 and TRBJ2-7; a possible D gene is TRBD1 (6 bases). Germline-derived CDR1 and CDR2 are MGHRA and YSYEKL. The CDR3 is made up of 16 amino acids. The V end was cut by 0 bases, the J end by 3 bases, with 15 bases between. CDR3 coding DNA: TGCGCCAGCAGCCAAGATTCACAGGGTTACGGCTACGAGCAGTACTTC. Translated, it gives CASSQDSQGYGYEQYF.

The chain is built from TRBV18 and TRBJ1-5, with D perhaps TRBD1 (5 bases). Trimming took off 0 bases at V and 6 bases at J, with 12 bases between the two ends. Per germline, CDR1 KGHSH and CDR2 LQKENI. The CDR3 runs to 15 residues. This chain's CDR3 is CASSPPEGPGQPQHF. In nucleotides, the CDR3 is TGTGCCAGCTCACCACCGGAGGGGCCCGGTCAGCCCCAGCATTTT.

V and J are TRBV11-3 and TRBJ2-1, with TRBD2 matching over 12 bases. The CDR3 is 17 residues long. Germline trimming cut 5 bases from V and 8 bases from J; bases unmatched to any gene: 13. Per germline, CDR1 SGHNT and CDR2 YENEEA. CDR3 loop: CASSPSPGLAGFYEQFF. The CDR3 bases are TGTGCCAGCAGCCCCTCCCCCGGACTAGCGGGATTTTATGAGCAGTTCTTC.

The CDR3 bases are TGTGCCAGCAGCTCCCCCCGTAGCGGGAGGGGGTGGACAGATACGCAGTATTTT. As protein: CASSSPRSGRGWTDTQYF. The J gene is TRBJ2-3, the V gene TRBV7-5; TRBD2, the table's D call, lacks a check against the DNA. TRBV7-5 is deemed a pseudogene. The CDR3 totals 18 residues.

This clone was seen a few times. V is TRBV28 and J is TRBJ1-2, with 8 bases identical to TRBD1. This CDR3 region has 14 residues. From germline, CDR1 is MDHEN and CDR2 SYDVKM. Germline trimming cut 4 bases from V and 2 bases from J; bases unmatched to any gene: 3. DNA for the CDR3: TGTGCCAGCAGTTACCGGGACAGGAACTATGGCTACACCTTC. Translated, it gives CASSYRDRNYGYTF.

The chain joins TRBV30 to TRBJ2-5; D gene ambiguous. CDR3 length: 13 residues. Germline V gene lookup returns CDR1 GTSNPN and CDR2 SVGIG (reference sequence). V was pared by 4 bases and J by 3 bases, with 12 bases between. DNA of the CDR3: TGTGCCTGGACCATTTTATGGGAAGAGACCCAGTACTTC. It encodes CAWTILWEETQYF.

The chain joins TRBV15 to TRBJ2-3; TRBD2 might be the D (6 bases). CDR3 length: 14 amino acids. CDR1 and CDR2 from the germline V gene are LNHNV and YYDKDF (reference sequence). Trimming removed 3 bases from V and 3 bases from J, with 10 bases in between. The CDR3 protein is CATSRGGGTDTQYF. CDR3 nucleotides: TGTGCCACCAGCAGGGGTGGAGGGACAGATACGCAGTATTTT.

This clone was seen only once. The V and J genes are TRBV19 and TRBJ1-5; D might be TRBD1 (5 bases). Trimming cost V 5 bases and J 9 bases, with 20 bases left between them. CDR3 length equals 15 residues. Germline CDR1 and CDR2: LNHDA and SQIVND (reference sequence). The CDR3 bases are TGTGCCAGTAGTGCAAAGGGACTTGGTTTATGGCCCCAGCATTTT. Translating gives CASSAKGLGLWPQHF.

This clone qualifies as medium-sized. The chain recombines TRBV6-8 with TRBJ1-2; D ambiguous. CDR3 length: 14 residues. CDR1 is MNHGY and CDR2 is SAAAGT in the germline V gene. V dropped 0 bases and J dropped 8 bases, with 13 bases sitting between them. CDR3 nucleotide sequence: TGTGCCAGCAGTTACTCGACGGGTCCTCTAGGCTACACCTTC. Translation gives CASSYSTGPLGYTF.